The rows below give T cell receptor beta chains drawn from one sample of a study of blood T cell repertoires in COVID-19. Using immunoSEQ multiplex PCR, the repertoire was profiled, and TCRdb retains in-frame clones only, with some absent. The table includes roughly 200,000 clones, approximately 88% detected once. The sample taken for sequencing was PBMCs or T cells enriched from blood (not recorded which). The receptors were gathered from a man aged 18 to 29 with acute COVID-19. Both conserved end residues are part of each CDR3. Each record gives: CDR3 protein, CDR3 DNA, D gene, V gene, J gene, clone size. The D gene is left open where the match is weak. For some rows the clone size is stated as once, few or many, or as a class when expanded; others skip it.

CDR3: CAWDGTGGVGSNTIYF
DNA: TGTGCCTGGGATGGCACAGGGGGTGTCGGGTCGAACACCATATATTTT
D: TRBD1
V: TRBV30
J: TRBJ1-3
size: .

CDR3: CASRGQLVTDTQYF
DNA: TGCGCCAGCAGAGGACAGTTAGTCACAGATACGCAGTATTTT
D: .
V: TRBV10-1
J: TRBJ2-3
size: .

CDR3: CASSEVGDSGNTIYF
DNA: TGTGCCAGCAGTGAAGTCGGGGACTCTGGAAACACCATATATTTT
D: .
V: TRBV6-1
J: TRBJ1-3
size: .

CDR3: CASSIPGTGGNEQFF
DNA: TGTGCCAGCAGCATTCCCGGGACAGGGGGCAATGAGCAGTTCTTC
D: TRBD1
V: TRBV7-9
J: TRBJ2-1
size: .

CDR3: CASSKTGLSNQPQHF
DNA: TGTGCCAGCAGCAAGACAGGGCTTAGCAATCAGCCCCAGCATTTT
D: TRBD1
V: TRBV5-6
J: TRBJ1-5
size: .

CDR3: CASSDAWDRGHQPQHF
DNA: TGTGCCAGCAGCGATGCCTGGGACAGGGGTCATCAGCCCCAGCATTTT
D: TRBD1
V: TRBV28
J: TRBJ1-5
size: .

CDR3: CASSLTGTEYEQYF
DNA: TGTGCCAGCAGCTTAACTGGGACAGAGTACGAGCAGTACTTC
D: TRBD1
V: TRBV7-3
J: TRBJ2-7
size: .

CDR3: CASSIEGTGNYGYTF
DNA: TGTGCCAGTAGTATAGAGGGGACAGGGAACTATGGCTACACCTTC
D: TRBD1
V: TRBV19
J: TRBJ1-2
size: few

CDR3: CASSLDDIDYGYTF
DNA: TGTGCCAGCAGCTTAGACGACATAGATTATGGCTACACCTTC
D: .
V: TRBV7-6
J: TRBJ1-2
size: .

CDR3: CASSGSSTLAKNIQYF
DNA: TGTGCCAGCAGCGGCTCTAGCACGCTAGCCAAAAACATTCAGTACTTC
D: .
V: TRBV5-5
J: TRBJ2-4
size: few

CDR3: CAWSVFPGTRQETQYF
DNA: TGTGCCTGGAGTGTATTCCCCGGGACTAGGCAAGAGACCCAGTACTTC
D: TRBD2
V: TRBV30
J: TRBJ2-5
size: .

CDR3: CASSSYSGQEAFF
DNA: TGTGCCAGCAGCTCGTATAGCGGCCAAGAAGCTTTCTTT
D: .
V: TRBV11-2
J: TRBJ1-1
size: .

CDR3: CASSLSQASNQPQHF
DNA: TGTGCCAGCAGTTTATCTCAGGCTAGCAATCAGCCCCAGCATTTT
D: .
V: TRBV28
J: TRBJ1-5
size: .

CDR3: CASSPTPGTPYGYTF
DNA: TGTGCCAGCAGCCCCACTCCCGGGACTCCCTATGGCTACACCTTC
D: .
V: TRBV3-1/TRBV3-2
J: TRBJ1-2
size: .

CDR3: CASSPPTSGWNQETQYF
DNA: TGTGCCAGCAGCCCCCCAACTAGCGGGTGGAACCAAGAGACCCAGTACTTC
D: TRBD2
V: TRBV7-9
J: TRBJ2-5
size: once

CDR3: CASSSNRAGGYGYTF
DNA: TGTGCCAGCAGCTCTAACAGGGCAGGTGGATATGGCTACACCTTC
D: .
V: TRBV9
J: TRBJ1-2
size: .

CDR3: CASSFGREAQYF
DNA: TGTGCCAGCAGCTTTGGGCGGGAGGCCCAGTACTTC
D: TRBD2
V: TRBV11-2
J: TRBJ2-5
size: .

CDR3: CASSLSGGGEQYF
DNA: TGTGCCAGCAGTTTATCGGGGGGTGGGGAGCAGTACTTC
D: .
V: TRBV27
J: TRBJ2-7
size: few

CDR3: CASSPLSGQANNEQFF
DNA: TGTGCCAGCAGCCCTCTAAGCGGGCAAGCAAACAATGAGCAGTTCTTC
D: .
V: TRBV4-2
J: TRBJ2-1
size: .

CDR3: CASSLRGGATEAFF
DNA: TGTGCCAGCAGTTTGCGGGGGGGGGCCACTGAAGCTTTCTTT
D: .
V: TRBV28
J: TRBJ1-1
size: .

CDR3: CASSRGTNEQFF
DNA: TGTGCCAGCAGCCGAGGGACTAACGAGCAGTTCTTC
D: TRBD2
V: TRBV7-9
J: TRBJ2-1
size: .

CDR3: CASSSPPGLAGGFGSYEQYF
DNA: TGTGCCAGCAGTTCACCCCCGGGACTAGCGGGAGGGTTCGGATCCTACGAGCAGTACTTC
D: TRBD2
V: TRBV28
J: TRBJ2-7
size: .

CDR3: CSVEASGRGSYEQYF
DNA: TGCAGCGTTGAGGCTAGCGGGAGAGGGTCCTACGAGCAGTACTTC
D: TRBD2
V: TRBV29-1
J: TRBJ2-7
size: .

CDR3: CASSPGLAGWGEQFF
DNA: TGCGCCAGCAGCCCGGGACTAGCGGGGTGGGGTGAGCAGTTCTTC
D: TRBD2
V: TRBV4-3
J: TRBJ2-1
size: .

CDR3: CASSQAVWSPGQLRANYGYTF
DNA: TGTGCCAGCAGCCAAGCCGTTTGGAGCCCGGGACAGCTACGAGCTAACTATGGCTACACCTTC
D: TRBD1
V: TRBV3-1/TRBV3-2
J: TRBJ1-2
size: .

CDR3: CASRRRAGELFF
DNA: TGTGCCAGCAGGAGGCGGGCGGGAGAGCTGTTTTTT
D: .
V: TRBV12-3/TRBV12-4
J: TRBJ2-2
size: .

CDR3: CASSAPDRVKPTLVF
DNA: TGTGCCAGCAGCGCCCCCGACAGGGTAAAGCCCACGCTGGTCTTC
D: TRBD1
V: TRBV3-1/TRBV3-2
J: TRBJ2-1
size: .

CDR3: CASGQGVEQYF
DNA: TGTGCCAGCGGGCAGGGTGTCGAGCAGTACTTC
D: .
V: TRBV6-5
J: TRBJ2-7
size: .

CDR3: CASSLAGVRTGELFF
DNA: TGCGCCAGCAGCTTAGCGGGAGTTCGAACCGGGGAGCTGTTTTTT
D: TRBD2
V: TRBV5-1
J: TRBJ2-2
size: .

CDR3: CASSSLNGGNQPQHF
DNA: TGTGCCAGTAGTAGCCTGAACGGTGGCAATCAGCCCCAGCATTTT
D: .
V: TRBV19
J: TRBJ1-5
size: .

CDR3: CAWSVQGGNQPQHF
DNA: TGTGCCTGGAGTGTACAGGGAGGGAATCAGCCCCAGCATTTT
D: .
V: TRBV30
J: TRBJ1-5
size: .

CDR3: CASSATGELFF
DNA: TGTGCCAGCAGCGCTACCGGGGAGCTGTTTTTT
D: .
V: TRBV9
J: TRBJ2-2
size: few

CDR3: CASSLDEARGRETQYF
DNA: TGTGCCAGCAGCTTAGATGAGGCCAGGGGGCGAGAGACCCAGTACTTC
D: TRBD1
V: TRBV11-2
J: TRBJ2-5
size: .

CDR3: CASSQDLSRWTGELFF
DNA: TGCGCCAGCAGCCAAGATTTAAGTCGGTGGACCGGGGAGCTGTTTTTT
D: .
V: TRBV4-3
J: TRBJ2-2
size: .

CDR3: CASSLRGGGTEAFF
DNA: TGTGCCAGCAGTTTGAGGGGGGGAGGGACTGAAGCTTTCTTT
D: .
V: TRBV5-4
J: TRBJ1-1
size: .

CDR3: CAWSVLGAGNTIYF
DNA: TGTGCCTGGAGTGTATTAGGGGCTGGAAACACCATATATTTT
D: .
V: TRBV30
J: TRBJ1-3
size: few

CDR3: CSVYGQDPYEQYF
DNA: TGCAGCGTCTACGGACAGGATCCCTACGAGCAGTACTTC
D: TRBD1
V: TRBV29-1
J: TRBJ2-7
size: .

CDR3: CASSEAGNSGRLSYEQYF
DNA: TGTGCCAGCAGTGAAGCGGGAAACAGCGGGCGTTTGTCCTACGAGCAGTACTTC
D: .
V: TRBV2
J: TRBJ2-7
size: .

CDR3: CASSLELDYGYTF
DNA: TGTGCCAGCTCACTAGAGCTCGACTATGGCTACACCTTC
D: .
V: TRBV18
J: TRBJ1-2
size: .

CDR3: CASSESRTGESETQYF
DNA: TGTGCCAGCAGTGAAAGCCGGACTGGAGAAAGCGAGACCCAGTACTTC
D: .
V: TRBV25-1
J: TRBJ2-5
size: .

CDR3: CASSPPAGYGYTF
DNA: TGTGCCAGCAGCCCCCCGGCGGGGTATGGCTACACCTTC
D: .
V: TRBV7-9
J: TRBJ1-2
size: .

CDR3: CASSVGQVGHQETQYF
DNA: TGTGCCAGCAGCGTCGGACAGGTGGGCCACCAAGAGACCCAGTACTTC
D: TRBD1
V: TRBV9
J: TRBJ2-5
size: .